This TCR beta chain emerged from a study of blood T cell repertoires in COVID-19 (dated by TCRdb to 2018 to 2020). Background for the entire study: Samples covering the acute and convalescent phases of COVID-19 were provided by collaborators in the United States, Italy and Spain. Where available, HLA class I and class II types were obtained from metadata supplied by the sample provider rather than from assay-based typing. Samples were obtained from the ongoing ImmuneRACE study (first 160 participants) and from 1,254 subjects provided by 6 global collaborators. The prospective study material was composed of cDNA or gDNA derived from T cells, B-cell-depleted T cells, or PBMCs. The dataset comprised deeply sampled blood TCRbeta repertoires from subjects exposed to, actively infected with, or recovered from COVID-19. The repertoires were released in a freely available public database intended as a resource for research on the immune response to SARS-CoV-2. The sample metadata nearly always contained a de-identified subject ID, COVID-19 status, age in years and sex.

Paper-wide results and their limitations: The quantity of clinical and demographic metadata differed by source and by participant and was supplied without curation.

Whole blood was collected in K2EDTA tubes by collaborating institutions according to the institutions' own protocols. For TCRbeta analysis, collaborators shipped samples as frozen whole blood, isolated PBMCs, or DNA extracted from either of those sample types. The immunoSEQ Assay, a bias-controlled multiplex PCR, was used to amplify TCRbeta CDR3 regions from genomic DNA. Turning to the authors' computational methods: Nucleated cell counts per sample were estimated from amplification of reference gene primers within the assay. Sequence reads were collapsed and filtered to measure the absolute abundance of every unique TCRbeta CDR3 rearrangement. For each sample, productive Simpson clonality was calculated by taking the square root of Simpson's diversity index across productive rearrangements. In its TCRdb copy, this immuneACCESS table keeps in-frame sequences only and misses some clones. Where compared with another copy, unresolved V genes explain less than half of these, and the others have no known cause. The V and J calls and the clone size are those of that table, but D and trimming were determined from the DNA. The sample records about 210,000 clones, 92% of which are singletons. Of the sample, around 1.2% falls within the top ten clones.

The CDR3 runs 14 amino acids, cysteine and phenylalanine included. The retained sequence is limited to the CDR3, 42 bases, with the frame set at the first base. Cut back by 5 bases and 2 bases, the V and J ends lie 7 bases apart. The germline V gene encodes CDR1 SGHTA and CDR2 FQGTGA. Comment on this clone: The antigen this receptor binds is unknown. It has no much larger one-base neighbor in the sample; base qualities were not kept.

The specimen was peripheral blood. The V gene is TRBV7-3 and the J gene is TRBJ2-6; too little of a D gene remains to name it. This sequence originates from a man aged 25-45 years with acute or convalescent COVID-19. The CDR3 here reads CASSLDPGANVLTF. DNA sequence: TGTGCCAGCAGCCTAGACCCTGGGGCCAACGTCCTGACTTTC.